What follows are 10 T cell receptor beta chains derived from one specimen sequenced in a study of T cell responses to AZD1222 COVID-19 vaccine. The assay was immunoSEQ multiplex PCR, and TCRdb's table has in-frame clones only and misses some. The repertoire holds some 150,000 clones, with more than 75% as singletons. The source material was peripheral blood, sampled on day 0 of AZD1222 vaccination. These receptors were taken from an adult in good health.

This clone was recorded once. The V gene is TRBV11-1, the J gene TRBJ2-1; TRBD2 agrees at 7 bases. The germline CDR1 and CDR2 sequences are SGHAT and FQDESV (reference sequence). The CDR3 length is 13 residues. J was trimmed by 9 bases and V by 1 base; bases with no gene match: 3. As DNA, the CDR3 is TGTGCCAGCAGCTTAGGAGCGGGAATTGAGCAGTTCTTC. It yields the protein CASSLGAGIEQFF.

The chain carries TRBV28 and TRBJ2-1; 9 nucleotides match TRBD1. Germline lookup yields CDR1 MDHEN and CDR2 SYDVKM. V dropped 9 bases and J dropped 3; count of bases not matched to a gene: 18. The CDR3 extends over 18 amino acids. The CDR3 sequence: CARDRDRVNIGFYNEQFF. The CDR3, as DNA: TGTGCCAGGGACCGGGACAGGGTTAACATAGGTTTCTACAATGAGCAGTTCTTC.

The rearrangement joins TRBV28 to TRBJ2-3; 7 bases match TRBD1. Trimming took 4 bases from V and 5 from J; bases not matched to a gene: 9. The CDR3 length is 15 residues. Germline-derived CDR1 and CDR2 are MDHEN and SYDVKM. The DNA for the CDR3 is TGTGCCAGCAGTTCCCAGACAGGGAGAGGAGATACGCAGTATTTT. Translation gives CASSSQTGRGDTQYF.

The chain has TRBV5-6 and TRBJ2-6; D unclear. The CDR3 extends over 19 amino acids. With 6 bases removed from V and 0 bases from J, the gap between germline ends came to 22 bases. From germline, CDR1 is SGHDT and CDR2 YYEEEE. The DNA of the CDR3 is TGTGCCAGCACCCGACCCCACCTCTGGGAAGGCTCTGGGGCCAACGTCCTGACTTTC. Translating it yields CASTRPHLWEGSGANVLTF.

This chain uses TRBV28 with TRBJ2-7; TRBD1 matches 7 bases. Per germline, CDR1 MDHEN and CDR2 SYDVKM. V was clipped by 5 bases and J by 2 bases; unmatched bases: 6. This CDR3 has 14 residues. This chain's CDR3 is CASSAPGQTYEQYF. The CDR3 DNA is TGTGCCAGCAGTGCCCCGGGACAGACCTACGAGCAGTACTTC.

This clone appeared a single time. The chain links TRBV15 to TRBJ2-1, with a tentative D call TRBD1 (6 bases). Between the trimmed V and J ends, which lost 3 bases and 7 bases, there was a span of 10 bases. The CDR3 is 13 residues long. Germline V CDR1 and CDR2: LNHNV, YYDKDF (reference sequence). The CDR3 region is CATSRITGNEQFF. The DNA of the CDR3 is TGTGCCACCAGCAGGATTACAGGGAATGAGCAGTTCTTC.

This clone has only a few counts. The chain has TRBV7-8 and TRBJ1-6; 8 bases are shared with TRBD1. The CDR3 loop spans 18 amino acids. V gave up 5 bases and J gave up 6 bases; unmatched junction bases: 15. The germline CDR1 and CDR2 sequences are SGHVS and FQNEAQ. CDR3 nucleotide sequence: TGTGCCAGCAGCGGTAGGAGGGGTCAGGGGGCCAGTAATTCACCCCTCCACTTT. Translated, it gives CASSGRRGQGASNSPLHF.

The genes are TRBV3-1 (or the pseudogene TRBV3-2) and TRBJ2-7, with 10 bases matching TRBD2. The ends lost 1 base at V and 3 bases at J; junction bases unmatched: 0. The germline gives CDR1 LGHDT, CDR2 YNNKEL (reference sequence). The CDR3 contains 14 residues. CDR3 sequence (DNA): TGTGCCAGCAGCCAAGGACTAGCGGGCTACGAGCAGTACTTC. Amino acids: CASSQGLAGYEQYF.

The V call is TRBV7-8, the J call TRBJ1-3, with D hard to call. CDR3 length: 15 residues. V was pared by 5 bases and J by 4 bases, with 15 bases between. Germline assignment: CDR1 SGHVS and CDR2 FQNEAQ. DNA of the CDR3: TGTGCCAGCAGCCCGTTTATGGCATCCGGAAACACCATATATTTT. Translating gives CASSPFMASGNTIYF.

Only one count was recorded for this clone. The chain has TRBV7-9 and TRBJ1-4, with D maybe TRBD1 (5 bases). With 1 base removed from V and 5 bases from J, the gap between germline ends came to 14 bases. CDR1 is SEHNR, CDR2 FQNEAQ, per germline (reference sequence). The CDR3 runs to 16 residues. The CDR3 coding sequence is TGTGCCAGCAGCTTAGGGAAACAGAGACAGAATGAAAAACTGTTTTTT. It translates to CASSLGKQRQNEKLFF.